The source of this TCR beta chain is a study of blood T cell repertoires in COVID-19. Across the study: Acute and convalescent COVID-19 specimens originated in the United States, Italy and Spain. T cells, B-cell-depleted T cells, or PBMCs provided the cDNA or gDNA that served as material.

Only one count was recorded for this clone. Authors' processing steps: Estimated nucleated cell counts came from reference gene primer amplification. Here immunoSEQ multiplex PCR was the method, and the copy in TCRdb shows in-frame clones only, minus some. V and J calls and clone size are copied from that table; D and trimming were computed from the DNA. Seen here are 64,000 or so clones, around 90% observed once, and the top ten hold approximately 1.5%. The CDR3 covers 16 residues. The V segment lost 3 bases and the J segment 5 bases; nucleotides outside the gene matches: 10. CDR1 LNHDA and CDR2 SQIVND come from the germline V gene (reference sequence).

The chain carries TRBV19 and TRBJ2-5, with 9 bases fitting TRBD2. Source material: peripheral blood. This receptor was obtained from a human donor in a cohort sampled during active COVID-19. The CDR3 DNA reads TGTGCCAGTAGTATCAGTCGCGGGAGGGCCTTGGAGACCCAGTACTTC. It encodes CASSISRGRALETQYF.